Listed below are T cell receptor beta chains from one sample, sequenced in a study of neoadjuvant anti-PD-1 for oral cavity cancer. TCRdb keeps only in-frame clones here, not all; method: immunoSEQ multiplex PCR. In the table there are 65,000 to 95,000 clones, 84% of which are singletons. The input for sequencing was PBMCs, taken before nivolumab (anti-PD-1) treatment. The receptor source for this set is a person aged 35-79 years with oral cavity squamous cell carcinoma. Each CDR3 is given with its conserved first and last residue. A D gene is named only where the DNA matches it firmly. Not every row has a clone size; where given, it reads once, few, many or a size class.

J | size | V | D | CDR3 | DNA
TRBJ1-2 | . | TRBV6-5 | . | CASSPLRDLNYGYTF | TGTGCCAGCAGCCCCCTTCGGGACCTTAACTATGGCTACACCTTC
TRBJ1-2 | . | TRBV19 | . | CASSIVQDEGYTF | TGTGCCAGTAGTATAGTCCAGGATGAGGGCTACACCTTC
TRBJ2-1 | few | TRBV11-3 | TRBD2 | CASSQSGGQSYNEQFF | TGTGCCAGCAGCCAGAGCGGGGGACAATCCTACAATGAGCAGTTCTTC
TRBJ2-1 | . | TRBV6-1 | TRBD2 | CASRASGRADNEQFF | TGTGCCAGCAGGGCTAGCGGGAGGGCCGACAATGAGCAGTTCTTC
TRBJ2-5 | . | TRBV25-1 | . | CASSELWQGEETQYF | TGTGCCAGCAGTGAATTGTGGCAGGGTGAAGAGACCCAGTACTTC
TRBJ1-1 | . | TRBV1 | . | CTSSHKQSLNTEAFF | TGCACCAGCAGCCATAAACAGAGCTTGAACACTGAAGCTTTCTTT
TRBJ2-1 | once | TRBV5-4 | . | CASSLFAASYNEQFF | TGTGCCAGCAGCTTGTTTGCGGCCTCCTACAATGAGCAGTTCTTC
TRBJ2-5 | . | TRBV7-3 | . | CASSLNSEETQYF | TGTGCCAGCAGCTTAAATTCGGAAGAGACCCAGTACTTC
TRBJ2-1 | once | TRBV9 | TRBD2 | CASSLGGLAGGPFNSEQFF | TGTGCCAGCAGCCTGGGGGGACTAGCGGGAGGGCCGTTCAATAGTGAGCAGTTCTTC
TRBJ1-4 | once | TRBV10-3 | . | CAISEDEKLFF | TGTGCCATCAGTGAGGATGAAAAACTGTTTTTT
TRBJ1-4 | . | TRBV11-2 | . | CASSNQDSHEKLFF | TGTGCCAGCAGCAACCAGGACAGTCATGAAAAACTGTTTTTT
TRBJ2-5 | . | TRBV15 | TRBD2 | CATSRTSEQETQYF | TGTGCCACCAGCAGAACTAGCGAGCAAGAGACCCAGTACTTC
TRBJ2-3 | . | TRBV7-2 | TRBD2 | CASSLELAGGENTQYF | TGTGCCAGCAGCTTAGAATTAGCGGGAGGGGAGAATACGCAGTATTTT
TRBJ2-7 | . | TRBV2 | . | CAIMIKSFEQYF | TGTGCCATAATGATTAAATCGTTCGAGCAGTACTTC
TRBJ2-7 | . | TRBV9 | . | CASSVGGASNYEQYF | TGTGCCAGCAGCGTAGGAGGAGCATCGAACTACGAGCAGTACTTC
TRBJ2-1 | . | TRBV7-2 | . | CAVLGGNGNEQFF | TGTGCCGTTCTAGGGGGGAACGGAAATGAGCAGTTCTTC
TRBJ2-1 | . | TRBV5-5 | TRBD2 | CASSLLAGVGNEQFF | TGTGCCAGCAGCTTGCTAGCGGGAGTAGGCAATGAGCAGTTCTTC
TRBJ1-4 | . | TRBV5-1 | . | CASSLGSKGGIATNEKLFF | TGCGCCAGCAGCTTGGGGTCTAAGGGGGGAATAGCAACTAATGAAAAACTGTTTTTT
TRBJ2-1 | few | TRBV11-3 | TRBD2 | CASSPGLAGGKEYNEQFF | TGTGCCAGCAGCCCTGGACTAGCGGGGGGTAAGGAGTACAATGAGCAGTTCTTC
TRBJ1-1 | . | TRBV6-6 | . | CASTRPGNTEAFF | TGTGCCAGCACTCGACCCGGGAACACTGAAGCTTTCTTT
TRBJ1-5 | . | TRBV2 | . | CASSEELGPNQPQHF | TGTGCCAGCAGTGAAGAGTTGGGGCCCAATCAGCCCCAGCATTTT
TRBJ1-2 | . | TRBV9 | . | CASSVATGVNYGYTF | TGTGCCAGCAGCGTAGCTACCGGCGTTAACTATGGCTACACCTTC
TRBJ2-7 | few | TRBV19 | TRBD2 | CASSRAGAGYEQYF | TGTGCCAGTAGTAGAGCGGGAGCGGGCTACGAGCAGTACTTC
TRBJ1-1 | . | TRBV7-3 | . | CASSRVGNTEAFF | TGTGCCAGCAGCCGGGTAGGGAACACTGAAGCTTTCTTT
TRBJ2-7 | . | TRBV2 | . | CAVRDGGREQYF | TGTGCCGTAAGGGACGGAGGTCGCGAGCAGTACTTC
TRBJ2-3 | . | TRBV10-3 | TRBD2 | CAISDPSGRGDTQYF | TGTGCCATCAGTGACCCCAGCGGGAGGGGAGATACGCAGTATTTT
TRBJ2-7 | once | TRBV20-1 | . | CSAKNSHEQYF | TGCAGTGCTAAGAACTCCCACGAGCAGTACTTC
TRBJ2-7 | . | TRBV7-9 | TRBD1 | CASSHPTGKGEQYF | TGTGCCAGCAGCCACCCGACAGGGAAGGGTGAGCAGTACTTC
TRBJ1-5 | once | TRBV6-6 | TRBD1 | CASTRGQDNQPQHF | TGTGCCAGCACCAGAGGACAGGACAATCAGCCCCAGCATTTT
TRBJ2-1 | . | TRBV2 | . | CASSLMSGLNYNEQFF | TGTGCCAGCAGCCTAATGTCGGGACTGAACTACAATGAGCAGTTCTTC
TRBJ2-1 | . | TRBV7-3 | . | CASSPNSGILYNEQFF | TGTGCCAGCAGCCCAAATAGCGGAATCTTGTACAATGAGCAGTTCTTC
TRBJ2-7 | . | TRBV5-1 | . | CASSLSGTSSYEQYF | TGCGCCAGCAGCTTGTCAGGGACTTCCTCCTACGAGCAGTACTTC
TRBJ1-5 | . | TRBV6-6 | TRBD1 | CASRATGERNQPQHF | TGTGCCAGCAGGGCGACAGGGGAGAGAAATCAGCCCCAGCATTTT
TRBJ2-5 | . | TRBV6-1 | . | CASSTTNLGTQYF | TGTGCCAGCAGTACAACCAATTTAGGGACCCAGTACTTC
TRBJ2-7 | . | TRBV30 | . | CAWSDWGWEQYF | TGTGCCTGGAGTGATTGGGGTTGGGAGCAGTACTTC
TRBJ2-6 | . | TRBV19 | . | CASSKTAAVSGANVLTF | TGTGCCAGTAGTAAAACCGCTGCGGTCTCTGGGGCCAACGTCCTGACTTTC
TRBJ2-2 | . | TRBV19 | . | CASSPGRAGTGELFF | TGTGCCAGTAGCCCCGGCAGGGCCGGGACCGGGGAGCTGTTTTTT
TRBJ2-7 | . | TRBV11-2 | TRBD2 | CASSSQSASGLDEQYF | TGTGCCAGCAGCTCCCAAAGCGCTAGCGGGTTGGACGAGCAGTACTTC
TRBJ1-4 | . | TRBV6-1 | . | CASSVLRDGPGKLFF | TGTGCCAGCAGTGTACTGCGGGACGGCCCTGGGAAACTGTTTTTT
TRBJ1-2 | once | TRBV6-6 | . | CASLDSLNYGYTF | TGTGCCAGTTTGGACAGCCTTAACTATGGCTACACCTTC
TRBJ2-7 | once | TRBV25-1 | . | CASSESETNRHEQYF | TGTGCCAGCAGTGAATCAGAGACAAATAGACACGAGCAGTACTTC
TRBJ2-3 | . | TRBV28 | TRBD1 | CASSWDRAQDTQYF | TGTGCCAGCAGTTGGGACAGGGCCCAGGATACGCAGTATTTT
TRBJ2-5 | . | TRBV5-1 | . | CASSILSGGNQETQYF | TGCGCCAGCAGCATCTTGTCGGGCGGCAACCAAGAGACCCAGTACTTC
TRBJ2-5 | . | TRBV27 | TRBD1 | CASSILDHRGPGTQYF | TGTGCCAGCAGTATTCTGGACCACAGGGGCCCCGGGACCCAGTACTTC
TRBJ2-7 | once | TRBV28 | TRBD1 | CASSPLPGTGTYEQYF | TGTGCCAGCAGCCCACTTCCCGGGACAGGAACCTACGAGCAGTACTTC
TRBJ2-1 | few | TRBV10-3 | . | CAISGVGYNEQFF | TGTGCCATCAGTGGGGTCGGTTACAATGAGCAGTTCTTC
TRBJ2-5 | . | TRBV6-5 | . | CASSYGGQETQYF | TGTGCCAGCAGTTACGGTGGGCAAGAGACCCAGTACTTC
TRBJ1-4 | . | TRBV9 | TRBD1 | CAEDREATNEKLFF | TGTGCAGAAGACAGGGAAGCAACTAATGAAAAACTGTTTTTT
TRBJ2-1 | . | TRBV6-5 | TRBD2 | CASSPTSGSGNEQFF | TGTGCCAGCAGCCCGACTAGCGGGAGTGGCAATGAGCAGTTCTTC
TRBJ2-7 | . | TRBV7-6 | . | CASSLFFSEQYF | TGTGCCAGCAGCTTATTCTTCTCCGAGCAGTACTTC